The clone carrying this T cell receptor beta chain was counted many times. Its specificity is not known. These data belong to a study of shared clonotypes between healthy human individuals. Overall study results and limits: In general, naive subsets displayed greater estimated richness than memory subsets did. In this cohort, only blood was sampled, and tissue repertoires likely differ.

TCRdb's copy holds only in-frame clones and misses some; the assay was immunoSEQ multiplex PCR. The table shows approximately 1,000,000 clones, with about 72% occurring only once. Germline CDR1 is LNHNV and CDR2 is YYDKDF (reference sequence). The CDR3 sequence is 14 residues long. Germline trimming cut 5 bases from V and 2 bases from J; bases unmatched to any gene: 6. This chain links TRBV15 with TRBJ2-7, with 7 bases fitting TRBD1. The sequence was obtained from a man aged 18 to 29 in good health. Some clones in this sample may be carry-over from other donors' samples. The material sequenced was memory CD4+ T cells from PBMCs. Subset of the sample: CD45RA-negative fraction. CDR3 nucleotide sequence: TGTGCCACCAGCCCGAGACAGGGCCCCTACGAGCAGTACTTC. Encoded protein: CATSPRQGPYEQYF. The full variable domain, completed using reference TRBV15 and TRBJ2-7, is DAMVIQNPRYQVTQFGKPVTLSCSQTLNHNVMYWYQQKSSQAPKLLFHYYDKDFNNEADTPDNFQSRRPNTSFCFLDIRSPGLGDTAMYLCATSPRQGPYEQYFGPGTRLTVT.